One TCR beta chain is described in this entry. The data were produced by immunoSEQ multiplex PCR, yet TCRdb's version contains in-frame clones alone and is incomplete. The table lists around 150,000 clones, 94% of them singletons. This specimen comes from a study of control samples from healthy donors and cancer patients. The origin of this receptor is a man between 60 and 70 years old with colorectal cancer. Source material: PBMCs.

The CDR3 DNA follows: TGTGCCTGGAGTGTAGAGGCAGGGAACTATGGCTACACCTTC. Protein product: CAWSVEAGNYGYTF. The chain links TRBV30 to TRBJ1-2; D might be TRBD1 (5 bases). The germline V and J ends were trimmed by 0 bases and 2 bases, with 10 bases remaining between them. Germline CDR1 is GTSNPN and CDR2 is SVGIG (reference sequence). CDR3 length equals 14 residues.